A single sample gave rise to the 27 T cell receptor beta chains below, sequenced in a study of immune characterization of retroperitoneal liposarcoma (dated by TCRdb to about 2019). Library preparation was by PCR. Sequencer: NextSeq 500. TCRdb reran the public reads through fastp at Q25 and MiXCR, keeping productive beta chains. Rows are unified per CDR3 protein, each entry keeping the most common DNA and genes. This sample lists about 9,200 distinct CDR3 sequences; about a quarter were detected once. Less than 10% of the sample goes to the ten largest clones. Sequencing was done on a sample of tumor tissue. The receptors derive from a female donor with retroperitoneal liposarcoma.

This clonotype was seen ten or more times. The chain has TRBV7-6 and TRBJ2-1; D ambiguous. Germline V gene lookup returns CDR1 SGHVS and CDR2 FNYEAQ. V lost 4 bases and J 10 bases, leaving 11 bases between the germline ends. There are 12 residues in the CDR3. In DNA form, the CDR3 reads TGTGCCAGCAGCTCCATGGGTCGGGAGCAGTTCTTC. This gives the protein CASSSMGREQFF. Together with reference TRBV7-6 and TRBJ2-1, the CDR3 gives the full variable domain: GAGVSQSPRYKVTKRGQDVALRCDPISGHVSLYWYRQALGQGPEFLTYFNYEAQQDKSGLPNDRFSAERPEGSISTLTIQRTEQRDSAMYRCASSSMGREQFFGPGTRLTVL.

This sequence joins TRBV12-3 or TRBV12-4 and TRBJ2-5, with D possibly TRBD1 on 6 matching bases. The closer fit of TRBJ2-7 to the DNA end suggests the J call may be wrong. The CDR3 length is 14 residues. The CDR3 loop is CASSQTGQGYEQYF. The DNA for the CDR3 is TGTGCCAGCAGCCAAACAGGGCAGGGTTACGAGCAGTACTTC.

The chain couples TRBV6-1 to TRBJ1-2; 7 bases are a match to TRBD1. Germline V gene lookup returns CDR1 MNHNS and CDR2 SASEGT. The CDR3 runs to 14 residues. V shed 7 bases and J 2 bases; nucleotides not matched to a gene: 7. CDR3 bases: TGTGCCAGCACCCAAGGGGGCGGAAACTATGGCTACACCTTC. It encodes CASTQGGGNYGYTF.

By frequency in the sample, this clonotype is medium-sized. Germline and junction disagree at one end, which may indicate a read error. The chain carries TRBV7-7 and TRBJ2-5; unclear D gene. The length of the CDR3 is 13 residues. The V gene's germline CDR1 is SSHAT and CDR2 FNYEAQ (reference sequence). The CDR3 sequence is CASSLDGQETQYF. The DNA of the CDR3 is TGTGCTAGCAGTCTGGACGGACAAGAGACCCAGTACTTC.

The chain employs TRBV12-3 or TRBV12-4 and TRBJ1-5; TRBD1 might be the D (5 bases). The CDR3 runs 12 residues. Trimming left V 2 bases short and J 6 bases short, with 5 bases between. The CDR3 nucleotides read TGTGCCAGCAGTTTAAGGGGTCAGCCCCAGCATTTT. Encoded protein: CASSLRGQPQHF.

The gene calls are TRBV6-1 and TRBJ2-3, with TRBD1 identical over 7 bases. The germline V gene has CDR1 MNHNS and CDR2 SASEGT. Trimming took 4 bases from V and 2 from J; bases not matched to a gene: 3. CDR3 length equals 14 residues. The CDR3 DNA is TGTGCCAGCAGTGTTGACAGGGCCACAGATACGCAGTATTTT. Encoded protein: CASSVDRATDTQYF.

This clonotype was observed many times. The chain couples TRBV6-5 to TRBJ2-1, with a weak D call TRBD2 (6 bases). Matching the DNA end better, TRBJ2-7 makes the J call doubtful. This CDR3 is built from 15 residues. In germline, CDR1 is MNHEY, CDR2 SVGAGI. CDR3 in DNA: TGTGCCAGCAGTACTAGAGACCGGAGGGCCTACGAGCAGTACTTC. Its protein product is CASSTRDRRAYEQYF.

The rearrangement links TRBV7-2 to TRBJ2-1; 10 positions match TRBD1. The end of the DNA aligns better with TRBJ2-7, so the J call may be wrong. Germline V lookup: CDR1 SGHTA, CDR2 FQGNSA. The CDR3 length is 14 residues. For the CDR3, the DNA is TGTGCCAGCAGCTTCAGACAGGGGGCTTACGAGCAGTACTTC. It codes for CASSFRQGAYEQYF.

CDR3 sequence: CASTLSQGGYEQFF. The CDR3 nucleotides read TGTGCCAGCACCCTATCACAGGGGGGATACGAGCAGTTCTTC. This rearrangement joins TRBV11-2 to TRBJ2-1, with TRBD1 identical over 8 bases. The CDR3 has 14 residues. The junction had 12 bases not matched to a gene; V was cut back by 7 bases and J by 10 bases. Germline V gene lookup returns CDR1 SGHAT and CDR2 FQNNGV.

CDR3 residues: CASSLVYSSYGYTF. The CDR3 DNA reads as TGTGCCAGCAGCTTAGTATACAGTTCCTATGGCTACACCTTC. V usage is TRBV7-9 and J usage is TRBJ1-2; D is undetermined. The length of the CDR3 is 14 residues. Germline-derived CDR1 and CDR2 are SEHNR and FQNEAQ (reference sequence). V lost 1 base, J lost 4 bases, and 10 bases lay in between.

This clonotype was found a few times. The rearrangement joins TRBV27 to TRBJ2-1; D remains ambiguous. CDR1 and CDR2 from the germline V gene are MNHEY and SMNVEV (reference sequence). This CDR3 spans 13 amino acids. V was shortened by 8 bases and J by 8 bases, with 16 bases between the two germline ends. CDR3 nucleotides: TGTGCCAGCCGGCCTTCGGTTATTGATGAGCAGTTCTTC. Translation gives CASRPSVIDEQFF.

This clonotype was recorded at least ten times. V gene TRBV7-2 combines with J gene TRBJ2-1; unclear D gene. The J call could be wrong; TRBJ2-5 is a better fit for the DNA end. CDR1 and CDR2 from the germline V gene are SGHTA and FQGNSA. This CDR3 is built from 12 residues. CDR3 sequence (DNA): TGTGCCAGCAGCGAAACTCGGGAGACCCAGTACTTC. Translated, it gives CASSETRETQYF.

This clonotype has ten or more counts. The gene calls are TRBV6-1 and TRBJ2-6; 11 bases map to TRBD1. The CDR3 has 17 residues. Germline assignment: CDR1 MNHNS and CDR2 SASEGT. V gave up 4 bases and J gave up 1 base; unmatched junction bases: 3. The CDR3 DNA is TGTGCCAGCAGTGCCGGGACAGGGGGTTCTGGGGCCAACGTCCTGACTTTC. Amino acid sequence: CASSAGTGGSGANVLTF.

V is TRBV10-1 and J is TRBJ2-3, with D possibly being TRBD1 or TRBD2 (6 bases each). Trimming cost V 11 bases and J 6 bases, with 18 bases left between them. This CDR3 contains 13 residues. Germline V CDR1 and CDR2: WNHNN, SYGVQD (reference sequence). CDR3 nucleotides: TGCGCCCTAAGACCCGGGGGCGGTGATACGCAGTATTTT. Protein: CALRPGGGDTQYF.

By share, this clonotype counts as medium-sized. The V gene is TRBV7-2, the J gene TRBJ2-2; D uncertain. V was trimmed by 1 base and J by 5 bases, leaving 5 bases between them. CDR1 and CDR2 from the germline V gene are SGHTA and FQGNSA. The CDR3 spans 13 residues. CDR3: CASSLGRTGELFF. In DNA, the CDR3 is TGTGCCAGCAGCTTAGGCCGGACCGGGGAGCTGTTTTTT.

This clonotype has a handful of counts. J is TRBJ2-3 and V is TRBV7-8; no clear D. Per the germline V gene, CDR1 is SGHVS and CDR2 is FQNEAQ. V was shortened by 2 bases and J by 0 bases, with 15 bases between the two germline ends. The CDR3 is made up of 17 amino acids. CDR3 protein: CASSLQYLATSTDTQYF. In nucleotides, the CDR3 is TGTGCCAGCAGCTTACAATACCTGGCGACTAGCACAGATACGCAGTATTTT.

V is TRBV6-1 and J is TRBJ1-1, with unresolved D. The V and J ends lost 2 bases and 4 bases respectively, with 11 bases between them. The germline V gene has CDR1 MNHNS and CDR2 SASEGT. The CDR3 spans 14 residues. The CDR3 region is CASSEWTERTEAFF. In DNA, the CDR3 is TGTGCCAGCAGTGAATGGACGGAGCGCACTGAAGCTTTCTTT.

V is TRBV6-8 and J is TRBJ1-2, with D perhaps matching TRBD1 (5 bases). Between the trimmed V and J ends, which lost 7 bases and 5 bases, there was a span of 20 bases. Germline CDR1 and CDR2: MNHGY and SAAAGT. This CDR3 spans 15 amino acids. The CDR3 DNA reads TGTGCCAGCAATTCCGCAGGGATCGGGAGATATGGCTACACCTTC. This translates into CASNSAGIGRYGYTF.

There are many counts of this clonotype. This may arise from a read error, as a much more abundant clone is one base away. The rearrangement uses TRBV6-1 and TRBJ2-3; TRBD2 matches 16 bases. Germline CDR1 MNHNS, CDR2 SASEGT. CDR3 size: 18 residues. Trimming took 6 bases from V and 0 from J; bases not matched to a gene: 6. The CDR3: CASRLGTSGRASTDTQYF. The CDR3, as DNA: TGTGCCAGCAGACTGGGGACTAGCGGGAGGGCTAGCACAGATACGCAGTATTTT.

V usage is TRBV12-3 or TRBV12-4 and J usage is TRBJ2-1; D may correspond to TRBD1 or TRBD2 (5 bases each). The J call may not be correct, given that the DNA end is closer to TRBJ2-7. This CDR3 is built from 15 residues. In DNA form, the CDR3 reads TGTGCCAGCAGACCCGGGGCCAGATCAGACAATGAGCAGTACTTC. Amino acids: CASRPGARSDNEQYF.

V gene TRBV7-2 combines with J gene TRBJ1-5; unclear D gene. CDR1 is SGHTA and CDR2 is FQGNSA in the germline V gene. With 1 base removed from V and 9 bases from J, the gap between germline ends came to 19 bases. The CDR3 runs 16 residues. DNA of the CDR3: TGTGCCAGCAGCTTAGGCCCAGGATCTGGGGTCCGGCCCCAGCATTTT. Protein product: CASSLGPGSGVRPQHF.

The chain's CDR3 is CASAAAGYNEQYF. As DNA, the CDR3 is TGTGCCAGCGCGGCAGCAGGTTACAATGAGCAGTACTTC. The chain uses TRBV6-4 and TRBJ2-1; D is undetermined. The J call may not be correct, given that the DNA end is closer to TRBJ2-7. Germline assignment: CDR1 MRHNA and CDR2 SNTAGT. This CDR3 comprises 13 residues.

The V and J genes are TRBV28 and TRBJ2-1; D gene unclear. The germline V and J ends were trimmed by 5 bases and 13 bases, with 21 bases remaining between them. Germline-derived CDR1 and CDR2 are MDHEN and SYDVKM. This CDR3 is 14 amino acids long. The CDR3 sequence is CASSIQYAKNIQFF. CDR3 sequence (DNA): TGTGCCAGCAGTATACAGTATGCCAAAAACATTCAGTTCTTC. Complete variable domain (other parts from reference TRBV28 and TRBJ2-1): DVKVTQSSRYLVKRTGEKVFLECVQDMDHENMFWYRQDPGLGLRLIYFSYDVKMKEKGDIPEGYSVSREKKERFSLILESASTNQTSMYLCASSIQYAKNIQFFGPGTRLTVL.

The CDR3: CASSFNDRQISYEQFF. CDR3 nucleotides: TGTGCCAGCAGTTTCAATGACAGACAGATTTCCTACGAGCAGTTCTTC. V usage is TRBV6-5 and J usage is TRBJ2-1, with D possibly matching TRBD1 (5 bases). Germline assignment: CDR1 MNHEY and CDR2 SVGAGI. CDR3 length: 16 amino acids. The V and J ends lost 4 bases and 10 bases respectively, with 23 bases between them.

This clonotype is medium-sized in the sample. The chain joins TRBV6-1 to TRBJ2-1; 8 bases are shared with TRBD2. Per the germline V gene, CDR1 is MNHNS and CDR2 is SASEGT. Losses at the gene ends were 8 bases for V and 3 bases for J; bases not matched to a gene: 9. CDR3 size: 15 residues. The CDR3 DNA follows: TGTGCCAGCCGGGCGGGACTAGTCCTCTACAATGAGCAGTTCTTC. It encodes CASRAGLVLYNEQFF.

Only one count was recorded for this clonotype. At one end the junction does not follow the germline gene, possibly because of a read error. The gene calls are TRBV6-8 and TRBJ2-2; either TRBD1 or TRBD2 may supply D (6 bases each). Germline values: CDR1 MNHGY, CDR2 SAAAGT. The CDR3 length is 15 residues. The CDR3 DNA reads TGTGCCAGCAGTCCAGAAGGTGGGGGCCCCGGGGGGCTGTTTTTT. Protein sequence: CASSPEGGGPGGLFF.

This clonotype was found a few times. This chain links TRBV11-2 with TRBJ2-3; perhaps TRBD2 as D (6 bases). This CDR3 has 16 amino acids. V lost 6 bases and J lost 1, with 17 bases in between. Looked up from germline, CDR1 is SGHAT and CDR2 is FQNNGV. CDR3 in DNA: TGTGCCAGCAGGCTCCAAATAACGGGGGGCACAGATACGCAGTATTTT. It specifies CASRLQITGGTDTQYF.